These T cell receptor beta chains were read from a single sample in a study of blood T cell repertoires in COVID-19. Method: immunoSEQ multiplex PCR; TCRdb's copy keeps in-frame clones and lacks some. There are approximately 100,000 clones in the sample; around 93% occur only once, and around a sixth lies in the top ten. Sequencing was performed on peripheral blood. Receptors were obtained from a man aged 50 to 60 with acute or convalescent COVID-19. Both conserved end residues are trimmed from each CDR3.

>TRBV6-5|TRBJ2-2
AGQEGFTGELF
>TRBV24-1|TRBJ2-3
ATSDPSTGEHRNTQY
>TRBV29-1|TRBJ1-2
SVGGQHYGYT
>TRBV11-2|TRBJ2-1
ASSLPGTGGLEQF
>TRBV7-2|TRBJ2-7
ASSSRTASSYEQY
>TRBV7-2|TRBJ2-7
ASSLGSAVSSYEQY
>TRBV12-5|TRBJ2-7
ASAWGQGSSYEQY
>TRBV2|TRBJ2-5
ASRELETQY
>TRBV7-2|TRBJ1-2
ASSLLGDRRTYT
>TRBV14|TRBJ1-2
ASSQDNSYGYT
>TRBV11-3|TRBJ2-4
ASSLEAVGDIQY
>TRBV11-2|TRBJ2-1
ASSLVGGGYNEQF
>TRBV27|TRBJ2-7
ASRAEGTGRYEQY
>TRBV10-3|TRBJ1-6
AISPGGGKNSPLH
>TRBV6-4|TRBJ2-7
ASSGPTGRDIYEQY
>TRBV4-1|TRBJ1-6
ASSPDLWTGLNSPLH
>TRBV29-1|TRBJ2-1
SVVAGGNYEQF
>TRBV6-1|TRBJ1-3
ASSEQGSSGNTIY
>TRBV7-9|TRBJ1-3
ASSITDRFYSGNTIY
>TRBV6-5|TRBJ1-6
ASKETGFWPLH
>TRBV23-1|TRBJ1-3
ASRVLGQRGNTIY
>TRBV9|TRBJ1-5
ACSTATPTEVKDQPQH
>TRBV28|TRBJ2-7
ASSFPSGGPWEQY
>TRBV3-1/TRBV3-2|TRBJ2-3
ASSQDLGTTGY
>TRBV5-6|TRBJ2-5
ASSFTGTGAGGAQY
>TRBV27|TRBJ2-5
ASSSTGTWGETQY
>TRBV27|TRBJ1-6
ASSFTGGGGSPLH
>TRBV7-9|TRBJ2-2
ASSWWPVQYTGELF
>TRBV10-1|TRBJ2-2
ASGGQNTGELF
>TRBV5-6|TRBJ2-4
ASSFSGTKNIQY
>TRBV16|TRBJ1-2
ASSHDTGINYGYT
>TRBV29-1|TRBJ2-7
SVERQQGYEQY
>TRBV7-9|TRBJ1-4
ASSAGPMEKLF
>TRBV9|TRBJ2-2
ASSVEWTSLAGELF
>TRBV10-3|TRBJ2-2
AISEGSSTGELF
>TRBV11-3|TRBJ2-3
ASSSKKGEGGGTDTQY
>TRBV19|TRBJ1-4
ASSSETGDGEKLF
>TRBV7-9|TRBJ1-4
ASSLVAGGEKLF
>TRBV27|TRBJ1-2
ASSPGEVFNYGYT
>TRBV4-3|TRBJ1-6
ASSPGQGNSPLH
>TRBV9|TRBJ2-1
ASSVALRGRRDEQF
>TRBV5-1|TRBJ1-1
ASSLGTGDTEAF
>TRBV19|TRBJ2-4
ASSIANRAGGTKNIQY